Described below is a single T cell receptor beta chain sequence and its context. CDR1 is LGHNT and CDR2 is FRNRAP in the germline V gene. Trimming cost V 4 bases and J 0 bases; bases outside gene matches: 11. The CDR3 is 18 amino acids. The table came from immunoSEQ multiplex PCR; TCRdb's copy has only in-frame clones and leaves some out. Of 140,000 to 150,000 clones detected, approximately 80% appear once; the ten largest clones hold about 7.5%. The record originates from a study of blood T cell repertoires in COVID-19. V gene TRBV12-5 combines with J gene TRBJ2-7, with 11 bases lining up with TRBD2. The sequenced sample was peripheral blood. The receptor was derived from a human donor in a cohort sampled during active COVID-19. The CDR3 reads CASGYWASGRPSSYEQYF. CDR3 bases: TGTGCTAGTGGTTATTGGGCTAGCGGGAGGCCAAGCTCCTACGAGCAGTACTTC.